The clone carrying this TCR beta chain occurred once. Its antigen is unidentified. Trimming took 6 bases from V and 2 from J, leaving 10 bases between them. CDR3 length: 13 residues. Per germline, CDR1 MDHEN and CDR2 SYDVKM. The sample belongs to a study of cytomegalovirus exposure and HLA in healthy donors. Study-wide context: The same platform as the 500 to 700 first-cohort repertoires was used for the 120 validation repertoires, a later analysis reported.

Sequencing used immunoSEQ multiplex PCR; TCRdb keeps in-frame clones, though not all of them. This table has 110,000 or so clones, 85% to 90% appearing once. Whole-study findings and limits: Cytomegalovirus-associated status was assigned to approximately 160 TCR beta chains.

The V gene is TRBV28, the J gene TRBJ1-2; maybe TRBD1 (6 bases). This clonotype was sampled from a woman between 18 and 30 years old in good health and CMV-seropositive. The specimen sequenced was PBMCs. The CDR3 DNA is TGTGCCAGCAGCAAAACAGGGAACTATGGCTACACCTTC. Protein sequence: CASSKTGNYGYTF.